The table lists the clone carrying this TCR beta chain with a few counts. The sample is drawn from a study of T cell repertoires in cytomegalovirus infection. CDR3 length: 15 amino acids. V shed 3 bases and J 6 bases; nucleotides not matched to a gene: 6. CDR1 KGHSH and CDR2 LQKENI come from the germline V gene. TCRdb reanalysed the reads using MiXCR and keeps one entry per CDR3 protein. The sample holds 290,000 or so distinct CDR3 sequences, about 8.8% seen once. This TCR derives from a human donor in good health (CMV status not recorded). Some clones in this sample may be carry-over from other donors' samples. The genes are TRBV18 and TRBJ2-2, with 8 positions matching TRBD1. Material: PBMCs. The CDR3 here is CASSPMDRVAGELFF. For the CDR3, the DNA is TGTGCCAGCTCACCGATGGACAGGGTGGCCGGGGAGCTGTTTTTT.